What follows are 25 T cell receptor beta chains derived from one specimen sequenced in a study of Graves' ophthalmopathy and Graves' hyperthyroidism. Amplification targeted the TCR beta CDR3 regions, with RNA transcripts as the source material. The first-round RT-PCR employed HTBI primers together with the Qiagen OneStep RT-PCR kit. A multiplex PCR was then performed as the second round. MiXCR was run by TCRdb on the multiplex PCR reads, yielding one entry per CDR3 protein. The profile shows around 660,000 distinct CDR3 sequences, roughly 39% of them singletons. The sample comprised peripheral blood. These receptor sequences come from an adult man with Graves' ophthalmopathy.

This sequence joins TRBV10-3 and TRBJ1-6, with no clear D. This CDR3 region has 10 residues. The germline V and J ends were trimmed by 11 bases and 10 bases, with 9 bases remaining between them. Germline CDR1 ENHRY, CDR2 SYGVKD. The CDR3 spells CAGDRSPLHF. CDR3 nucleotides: TGTGCCGGAGATAGATCACCCCTCCACTTT.

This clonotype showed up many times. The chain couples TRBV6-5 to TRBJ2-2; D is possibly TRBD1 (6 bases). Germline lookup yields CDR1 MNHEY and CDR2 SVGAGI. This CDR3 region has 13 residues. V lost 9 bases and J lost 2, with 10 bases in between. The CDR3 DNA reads TGTGCCAGTAGGGACACCAACACCGGGGAGCTGTTTTTT. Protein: CASRDTNTGELFF.

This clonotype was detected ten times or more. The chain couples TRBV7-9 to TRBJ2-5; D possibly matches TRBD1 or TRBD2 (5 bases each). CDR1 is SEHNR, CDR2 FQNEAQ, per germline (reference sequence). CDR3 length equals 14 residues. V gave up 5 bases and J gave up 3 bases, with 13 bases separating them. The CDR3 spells CASSMSGTEETQYF. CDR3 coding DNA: TGTGCCAGCAGCATGTCCGGGACGGAAGAGACCCAGTACTTC.

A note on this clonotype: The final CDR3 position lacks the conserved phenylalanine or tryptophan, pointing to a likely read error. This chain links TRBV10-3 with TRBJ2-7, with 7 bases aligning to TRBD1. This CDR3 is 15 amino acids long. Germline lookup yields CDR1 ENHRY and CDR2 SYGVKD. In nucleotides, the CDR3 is TGTGCCAGCAGTTCCGGCGGACAGGACATCTACGAGCAGTACTTA. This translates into CASSSGGQDIYEQYL.

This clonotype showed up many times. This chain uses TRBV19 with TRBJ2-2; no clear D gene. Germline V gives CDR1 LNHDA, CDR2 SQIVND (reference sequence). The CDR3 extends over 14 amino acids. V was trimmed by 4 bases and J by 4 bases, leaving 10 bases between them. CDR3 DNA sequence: TGTGCCAGTAGTAGCACGGCCGGCACCGGGGAGCTGTTTTTT. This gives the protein CASSSTAGTGELFF.

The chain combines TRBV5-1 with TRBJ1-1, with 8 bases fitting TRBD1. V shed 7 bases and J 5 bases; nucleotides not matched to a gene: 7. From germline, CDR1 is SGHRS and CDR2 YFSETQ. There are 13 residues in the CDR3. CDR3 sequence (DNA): TGCGCCAGCCAGGGACAGGAAGGGACTGAAGCTTTCTTT. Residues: CASQGQEGTEAFF.

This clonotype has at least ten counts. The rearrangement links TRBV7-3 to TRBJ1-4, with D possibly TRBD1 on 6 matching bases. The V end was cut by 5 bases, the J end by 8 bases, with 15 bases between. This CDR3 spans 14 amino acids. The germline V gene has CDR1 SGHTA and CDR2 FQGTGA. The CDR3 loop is CASSTQGSREKLFF. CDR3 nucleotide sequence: TGTGCCAGCAGCACCCAGGGGAGTCGGGAAAAACTGTTTTTT.

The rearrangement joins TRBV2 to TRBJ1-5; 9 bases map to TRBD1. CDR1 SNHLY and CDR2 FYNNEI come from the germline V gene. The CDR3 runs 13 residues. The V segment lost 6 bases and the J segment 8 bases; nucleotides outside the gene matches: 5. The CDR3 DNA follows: TGTGCCAGCAGAGGGACAGGGATGAAGCCCCAGCATTTT. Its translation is CASRGTGMKPQHF. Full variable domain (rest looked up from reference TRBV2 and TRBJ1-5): EPEVTQTPSHQVTQMGQEVILRCVPISNHLYFYWYRQILGQKVEFLVSFYNNEISEKSEIFDDQFSVERPDGSNFTLKIRSTKLEDSAMYFCASRGTGMKPQHFGDGTRLSIL.

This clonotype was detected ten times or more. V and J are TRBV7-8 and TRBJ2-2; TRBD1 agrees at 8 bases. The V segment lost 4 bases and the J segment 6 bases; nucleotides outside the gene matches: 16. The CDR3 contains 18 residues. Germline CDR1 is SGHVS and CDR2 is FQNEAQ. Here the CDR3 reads CASSSRLFGDRRAGELFF. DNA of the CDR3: TGTGCCAGCAGCTCTAGATTGTTTGGGGACAGGCGGGCCGGGGAGCTGTTTTTT.

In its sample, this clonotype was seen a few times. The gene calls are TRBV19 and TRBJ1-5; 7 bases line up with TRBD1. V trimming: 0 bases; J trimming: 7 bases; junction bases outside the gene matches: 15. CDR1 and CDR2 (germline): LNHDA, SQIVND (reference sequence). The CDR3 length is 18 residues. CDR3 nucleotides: TGTGCCAGTAGTATAGATAGCAGGACAGGTCGCATCTGGCAGCCCCAGCATTTT. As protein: CASSIDSRTGRIWQPQHF.

The chain's CDR3 is CASSPDRLNTEAFF. In DNA form, the CDR3 reads TGTGCCAGCAGCCCGGACAGGTTGAACACTGAAGCTTTCTTT. The rearrangement joins TRBV19 to TRBJ1-1; 7 nucleotides match TRBD1. Germline trimming cut 9 bases from V and 0 bases from J; bases unmatched to any gene: 7. CDR1 and CDR2 from the germline V gene are LNHDA and SQIVND (reference sequence). The CDR3 sequence is 14 residues long.

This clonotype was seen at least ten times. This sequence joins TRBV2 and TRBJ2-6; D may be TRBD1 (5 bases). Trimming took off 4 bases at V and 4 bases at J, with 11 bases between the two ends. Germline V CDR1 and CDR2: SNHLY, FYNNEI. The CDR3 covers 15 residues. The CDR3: CASSVGPLGANVLTF. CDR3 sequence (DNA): TGTGCCAGCAGTGTGGGGCCCCTCGGGGCCAACGTCCTGACTTTC.

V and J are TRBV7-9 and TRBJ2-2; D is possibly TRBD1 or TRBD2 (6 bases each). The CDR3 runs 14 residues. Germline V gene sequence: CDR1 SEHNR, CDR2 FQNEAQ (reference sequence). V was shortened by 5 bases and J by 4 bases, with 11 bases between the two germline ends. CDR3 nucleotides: TGTGCCAGCAGCACCCCGGGGGCCACCGGGGAGCTGTTTTTT. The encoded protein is CASSTPGATGELFF. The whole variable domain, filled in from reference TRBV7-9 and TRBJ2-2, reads DTGVSQNPRHKITKRGQNVTFRCDPISEHNRLYWYRQTLGQGPEFLTYFQNEAQLEKSRLLSDRFSAERPKGSFSTLEIQRTEQGDSAMYLCASSTPGATGELFFGEGSRLTVL.

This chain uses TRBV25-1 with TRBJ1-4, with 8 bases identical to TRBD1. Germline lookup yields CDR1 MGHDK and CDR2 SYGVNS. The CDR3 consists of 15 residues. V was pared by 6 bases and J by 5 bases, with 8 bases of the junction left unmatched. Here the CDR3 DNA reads TGTGCCAGCAGCGTAGGGACAGGAAGAAATGAAAAACTGTTTTTT. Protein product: CASSVGTGRNEKLFF.

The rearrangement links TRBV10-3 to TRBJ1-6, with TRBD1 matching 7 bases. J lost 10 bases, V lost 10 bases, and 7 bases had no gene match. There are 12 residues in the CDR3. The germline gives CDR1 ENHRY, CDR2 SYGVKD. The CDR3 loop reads CATEGQDSPLHF. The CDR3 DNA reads TGTGCCACCGAAGGACAGGACTCACCCCTCCACTTT.

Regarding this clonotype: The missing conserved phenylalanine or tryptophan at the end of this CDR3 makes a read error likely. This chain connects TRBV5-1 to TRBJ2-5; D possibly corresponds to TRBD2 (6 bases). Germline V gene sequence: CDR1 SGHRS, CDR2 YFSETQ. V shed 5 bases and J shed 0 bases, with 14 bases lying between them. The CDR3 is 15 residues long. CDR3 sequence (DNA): TGCGCCAGCAGTCAAGGACTACCCAACCAAGAGACCCAGTACCTC. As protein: CASSQGLPNQETQYL.

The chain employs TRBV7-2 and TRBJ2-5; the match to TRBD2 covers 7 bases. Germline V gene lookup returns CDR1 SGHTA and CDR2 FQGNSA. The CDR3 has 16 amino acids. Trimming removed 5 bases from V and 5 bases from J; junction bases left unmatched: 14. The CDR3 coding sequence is TGTGCCAGCAGCCGGGCGATGGGAGGGCCCGGGGAGACCCAGTACTTC. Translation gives CASSRAMGGPGETQYF.

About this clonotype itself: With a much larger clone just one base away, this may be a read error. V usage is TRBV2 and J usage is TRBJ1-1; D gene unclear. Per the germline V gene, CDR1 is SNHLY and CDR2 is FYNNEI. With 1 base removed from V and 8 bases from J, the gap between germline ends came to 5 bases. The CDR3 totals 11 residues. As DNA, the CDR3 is TGTGCCAGCAGTGAAGACTGGGAAGCTTTCTTT. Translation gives CASSEDWEAFF.

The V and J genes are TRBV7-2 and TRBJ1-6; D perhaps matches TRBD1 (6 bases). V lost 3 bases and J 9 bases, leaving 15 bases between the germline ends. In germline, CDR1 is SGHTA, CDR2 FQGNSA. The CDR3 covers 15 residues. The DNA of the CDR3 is TGTGCCAGCAGCTTGGGACAACTCTATGGTTCACCCCTCCACTTT. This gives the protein CASSLGQLYGSPLHF. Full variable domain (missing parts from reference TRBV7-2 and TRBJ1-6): GAGVSQSPSNKVTEKGKDVELRCDPISGHTALYWYRQSLGQGLEFLIYFQGNSAPDKSGLPSDRFSAERTGGSVSTLTIQRTQQEDSAVYLCASSLGQLYGSPLHFGNGTRLTVT.

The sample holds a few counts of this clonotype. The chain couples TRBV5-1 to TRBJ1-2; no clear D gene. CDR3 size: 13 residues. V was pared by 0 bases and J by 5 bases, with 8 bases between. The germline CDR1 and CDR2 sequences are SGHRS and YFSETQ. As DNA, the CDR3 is TGCGCCAGCAGCTTGGAGAAGACTTATGGCTACACCTTC. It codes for CASSLEKTYGYTF.

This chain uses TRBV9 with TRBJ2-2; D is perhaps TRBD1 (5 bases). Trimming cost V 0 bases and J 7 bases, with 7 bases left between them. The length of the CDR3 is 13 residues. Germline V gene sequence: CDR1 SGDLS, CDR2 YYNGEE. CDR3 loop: CASSVGGNGELFF. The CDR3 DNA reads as TGTGCCAGCAGCGTAGGGGGCAACGGGGAGCTGTTTTTT. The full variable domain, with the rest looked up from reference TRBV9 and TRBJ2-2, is DSGVTQTPKHLITATGQRVTLRCSPRSGDLSVYWYQQSLDQGLQFLIQYYNGEERAKGNILERFSAQQFPDLHSELNLSSLELGDSALYFCASSVGGNGELFFGEGSRLTVL.

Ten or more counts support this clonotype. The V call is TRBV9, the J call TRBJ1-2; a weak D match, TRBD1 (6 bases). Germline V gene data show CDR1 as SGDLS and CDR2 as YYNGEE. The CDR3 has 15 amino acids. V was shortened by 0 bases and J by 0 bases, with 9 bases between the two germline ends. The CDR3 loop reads CASSVVDRANYGYTF. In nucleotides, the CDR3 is TGTGCCAGCAGCGTAGTGGACAGAGCTAACTATGGCTACACCTTC.

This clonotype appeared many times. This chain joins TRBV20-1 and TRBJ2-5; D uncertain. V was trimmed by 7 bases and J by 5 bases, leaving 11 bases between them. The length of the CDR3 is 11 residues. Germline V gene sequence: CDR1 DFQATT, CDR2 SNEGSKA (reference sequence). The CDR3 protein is CSVRARETQYF. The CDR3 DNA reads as TGCAGTGTTAGGGCCAGGGAGACCCAGTACTTC.

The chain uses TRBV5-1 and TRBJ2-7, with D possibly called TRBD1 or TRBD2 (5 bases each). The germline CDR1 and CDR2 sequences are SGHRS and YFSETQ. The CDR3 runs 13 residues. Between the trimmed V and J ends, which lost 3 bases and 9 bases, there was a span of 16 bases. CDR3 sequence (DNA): TGCGCCAGCAGCTACGGGACCGACATCTCGCAGTACTTC. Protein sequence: CASSYGTDISQYF.

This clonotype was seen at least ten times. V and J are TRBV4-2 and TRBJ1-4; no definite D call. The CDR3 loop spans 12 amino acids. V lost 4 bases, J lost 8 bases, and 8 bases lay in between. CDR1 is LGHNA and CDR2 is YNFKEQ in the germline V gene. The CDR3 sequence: CASSREGEKLFF. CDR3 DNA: TGTGCCAGCAGCCGAGAGGGAGAAAAACTGTTTTTT.